This TCR beta chain was captured by sequencing in a study of T cell responses to AZD1222 COVID-19 vaccine. The J segment lost 4 bases and the V segment lost 1 base, leaving 10 bases of the junction unmatched. The CDR3 sequence is 17 residues long. Germline V gives CDR1 SGHNT, CDR2 YENEEA. Clones were read by immunoSEQ multiplex PCR, and TCRdb kept only the in-frame ones, dropping some. In the table there are around 150,000 clones, 90% to 95% of which are singletons. The chain recombines TRBV11-3 with TRBJ2-1, with 7 bases matching TRBD1. This TCR was sampled from an adult in good health. The sequencing used peripheral blood, collected on day 0 of AZD1222 vaccination. The CDR3 protein is CASSLAVRGTEYNEQFF. CDR3 sequence (DNA): TGTGCCAGCAGCTTAGCGGTTAGGGGGACAGAATACAATGAGCAGTTCTTC.